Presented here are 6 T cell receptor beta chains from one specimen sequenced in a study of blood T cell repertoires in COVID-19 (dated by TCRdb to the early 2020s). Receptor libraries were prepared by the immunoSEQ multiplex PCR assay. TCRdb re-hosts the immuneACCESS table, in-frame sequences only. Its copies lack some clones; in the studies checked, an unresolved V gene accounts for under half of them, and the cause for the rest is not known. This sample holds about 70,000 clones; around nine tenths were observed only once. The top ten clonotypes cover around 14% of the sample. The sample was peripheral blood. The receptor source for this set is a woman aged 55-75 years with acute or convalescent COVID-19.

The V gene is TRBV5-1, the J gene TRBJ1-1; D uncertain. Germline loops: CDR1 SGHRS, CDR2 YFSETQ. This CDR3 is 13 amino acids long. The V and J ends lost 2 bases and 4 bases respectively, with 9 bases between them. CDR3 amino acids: CASSFNPPTEAFF. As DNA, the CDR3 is TGCGCCAGCAGCTTTAATCCCCCCACTGAAGCTTTCTTT.

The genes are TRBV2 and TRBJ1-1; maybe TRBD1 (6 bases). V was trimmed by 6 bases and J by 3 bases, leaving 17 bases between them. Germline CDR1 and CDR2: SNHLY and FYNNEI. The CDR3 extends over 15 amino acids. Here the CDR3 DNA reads TGTGCCAGCAGGGCCTTCGGAGGACAGCACACTGAAGCTTTCTTT. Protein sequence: CASRAFGGQHTEAFF.

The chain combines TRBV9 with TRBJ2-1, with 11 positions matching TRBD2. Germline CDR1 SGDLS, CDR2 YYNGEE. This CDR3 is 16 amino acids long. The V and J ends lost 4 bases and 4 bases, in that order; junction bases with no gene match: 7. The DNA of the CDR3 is TGTGCCAGCAGCTTTTTAGCGGGGGGGCAGTACAATGAGCAGTTCTTC. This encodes CASSFLAGGQYNEQFF.

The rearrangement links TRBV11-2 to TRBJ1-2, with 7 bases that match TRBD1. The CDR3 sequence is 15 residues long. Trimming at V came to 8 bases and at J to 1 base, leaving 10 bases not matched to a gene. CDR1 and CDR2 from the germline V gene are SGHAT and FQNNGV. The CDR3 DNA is TGTGCCAGCGCAGGGGGAGCATTTAATAACTATGGCTACACCTTC. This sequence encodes CASAGGAFNNYGYTF.

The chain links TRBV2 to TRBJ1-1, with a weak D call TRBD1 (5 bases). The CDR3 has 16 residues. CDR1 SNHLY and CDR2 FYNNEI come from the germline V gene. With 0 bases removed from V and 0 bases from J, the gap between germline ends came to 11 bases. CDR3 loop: CASSEAGRQMNTEAFF. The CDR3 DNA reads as TGTGCCAGCAGTGAAGCGGGCCGACAGATGAACACTGAAGCTTTCTTT.

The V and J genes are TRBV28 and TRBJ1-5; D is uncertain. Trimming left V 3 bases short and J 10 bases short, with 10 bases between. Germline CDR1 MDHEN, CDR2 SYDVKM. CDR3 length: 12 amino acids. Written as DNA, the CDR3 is TGTGCCAGCAGTTTTGGTGAGGGTCCCCAGCATTTT. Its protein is CASSFGEGPQHF.